These 28 T cell receptor beta chains share one sample of origin, sequenced in a study of PD-1 blockade in classical Hodgkin lymphoma. Exposure to brentuximab vedotin varied, and each patient had relapsed following autologous stem cell transplantation. Assay: immunoSEQ multiplex PCR; the TCRdb copy retains only in-frame clones and omits some. The repertoire consists of about 41,000 clones, with about 88% occurring once and the leading ten covering just over 5.5%. This material consisted of peripheral blood mononuclear cells (PBMCs), taken before the second cycle of nivolumab. These receptors were obtained from a human donor with classical Hodgkin lymphoma.

Only one count was recorded for this clone. Its ends do not fully match the called genes, so a read error is possible. This rearrangement joins TRBV5-1 to TRBJ1-2; D possibly corresponds to TRBD1 (5 bases). Germline loops: CDR1 SGHRS, CDR2 YFSETQ. This CDR3 is 16 amino acids long. The CDR3 spells CASSLEGTGGDYDYTF. The CDR3 region has the DNA TGCGCCAGCAGCTTGGAGGGAACAGGTGGGGACTATGACTACACCTTC.

As DNA, the CDR3 is TGTGCCAGCAGCTTGGTTCAGGGAGGGGTGTCCTACAATGAGCAGTTCTTC. This translates into CASSLVQGGVSYNEQFF. This chain uses TRBV5-6 with TRBJ2-1; 7 nucleotides align to TRBD2. J lost 1 base, V lost 0 bases, and 7 bases had no gene match. This CDR3 contains 17 residues. CDR1 SGHDT and CDR2 YYEEEE come from the germline V gene.

CDR3 sequence reads: CASSLSGAPNTGELFF. For the CDR3, the DNA is TGTGCCAGCAGTTTATCAGGGGCTCCGAACACCGGGGAGCTGTTTTTT. The rearrangement links TRBV28 to TRBJ2-2, with D maybe TRBD1 (6 bases). Per germline, CDR1 MDHEN and CDR2 SYDVKM. V was shortened by 1 base and J by 0 bases, with 9 bases between the two germline ends. The CDR3 consists of 16 residues.

The chain has TRBV28 and TRBJ2-2, with 14 positions matching TRBD2. The germline V gene encodes CDR1 MDHEN and CDR2 SYDVKM. There are 17 residues in the CDR3. Trimming took 5 bases from V and 8 from J; bases not matched to a gene: 10. CDR3 loop: CASSRLAGGNTPGELFF. In nucleotides, the CDR3 is TGTGCCAGCAGTAGACTAGCGGGGGGGAACACCCCTGGGGAGCTGTTTTTT.

This clone appeared a single time. The chain couples TRBV9 to TRBJ1-6; 7 bases map to TRBD1. Germline V lookup: CDR1 SGDLS, CDR2 YYNGEE. J gave up 6 bases and V 6 bases, and 6 bases lay outside the gene matches. The CDR3 contains 14 residues. The CDR3: CASNRDSTNSPLHF. DNA for the CDR3: TGTGCCAGCAACCGGGACAGTACTAATTCACCCCTCCACTTT.

This rearrangement joins TRBV6-5 to TRBJ2-1, with 14 bases fitting TRBD2. CDR3 length: 15 amino acids. The V gene end was trimmed by 6 bases and the J gene end by 9 bases; junction bases not matched to a gene: 7. From germline, CDR1 is MNHEY and CDR2 SVGAGI. The CDR3 coding sequence is TGTGCCAGCAGCCCGACTAGCGGGGGGGTAGCTGAGCAGTTCTTC. Its translation is CASSPTSGGVAEQFF.

In regard to this clone: The junction departs from the called germline gene at one end, perhaps through a read error. The chain recombines TRBV11-2 with TRBJ2-1; possible D gene TRBD1, 5 bases. Germline V lookup: CDR1 SGHAT, CDR2 FQNNGV. The CDR3 covers 14 residues. The CDR3 nucleotides read TGTGCCAGCGGCTTAACCCGCAGGGACAATGAGCAGTTCTTC. Translation: CASGLTRRDNEQFF.

J is TRBJ1-1 and V is TRBV7-2; 9 nucleotides line up with TRBD1. After removal of 2 bases from V and 2 bases from J, the junction contained 6 bases not matched to a gene. Germline V gene data show CDR1 as SGHTA and CDR2 as FQGNSA. The CDR3 has 16 amino acids. The CDR3 is CASSLRDRAINTEAFF. For the CDR3, the DNA is TGTGCCAGCAGCTTACGGGACAGGGCGATTAACACTGAAGCTTTCTTT.

V usage is TRBV21-1 and J usage is TRBJ2-5; the table names TRBD1, a call not compared with the DNA. TRBV21-1 is assigned pseudogene status. The CDR3 totals 14 residues. The CDR3 region is CASSPAQDQETQYF. CDR3 nucleotides: TGTGCCAGCAGCCCAGCACAGGACCAAGAGACCCAGTACTTC.

V is TRBV6-1 and J is TRBJ1-3; no reliable D call. Germline lookup yields CDR1 MNHNS and CDR2 SASEGT. This CDR3 has 14 amino acids. V was shortened by 7 bases and J by 2 bases, with 12 bases between the two germline ends. The CDR3 protein is CASMWRAPGNTIYF. The CDR3, as DNA: TGTGCCAGCATGTGGAGGGCCCCTGGAAACACCATATATTTT.

The chain has TRBV11-2 and TRBJ1-1; D gene uncertain. Trimming removed 0 bases at V and 7 bases at J, with 9 bases between. There are 13 residues in the CDR3. Germline V gene data show CDR1 as SGHAT and CDR2 as FQNNGV. The CDR3 DNA follows: TGTGCCAGCAGCTTAGATTCGGTGAGTGAAGCTTTCTTT. Amino acids: CASSLDSVSEAFF.

The chain is built from TRBV10-3 and TRBJ2-1; 8 bases fit TRBD2. Per germline, CDR1 ENHRY and CDR2 SYGVKD. The CDR3 sequence is 13 residues long. The junction had 4 bases not matched to a gene; V was cut back by 6 bases and J by 6 bases. CDR3 nucleotides: TGTGCCATCAGGGGACTAGGGGGCAATGAGCAGTTCTTC. It encodes CAIRGLGGNEQFF.

The V and J genes are TRBV4-3 and TRBJ1-4, with TRBD1 identical over 10 bases. The germline V gene has CDR1 LGHNA and CDR2 YSLEER. Losses at the gene ends were 2 bases for V and 13 bases for J; bases not matched to a gene: 10. The CDR3 is 15 residues long. CDR3 protein: CASSQSGTGETGLFF. CDR3 DNA sequence: TGCGCCAGCAGCCAATCCGGGACAGGGGAAACTGGACTGTTTTTT.

This clone was observed a handful of times. The chain recombines TRBV7-8 with TRBJ2-1, with D hard to call. The CDR3 is 16 amino acids. Germline assignment: CDR1 SGHVS and CDR2 FQNEAQ. The V gene lost 4 bases and the J gene lost 5 bases, with 18 bases spanning the gap. The CDR3 DNA sequence: TGTGCCAGCAGCTCCTCCCCTGTGGGTCGGGACAATGAGCAGTTCTTC. Translated: CASSSSPVGRDNEQFF.

CDR3 region: CASSGDTGELFF. CDR3 bases: TGCGCCAGTTCAGGAGACACCGGGGAGCTGTTTTTT. The genes are TRBV10-1 and TRBJ2-2; D not resolved. The V end was cut by 9 bases, the J end by 3 bases, with 8 bases between. CDR3 length: 12 amino acids. The germline V gene has CDR1 WNHNN and CDR2 SYGVQD (reference sequence).

This rearrangement joins TRBV6-4 to TRBJ2-4; no definite D call. Trimming removed 0 bases at V and 0 bases at J, with 6 bases between. The CDR3 is 15 amino acids. Germline V lookup: CDR1 MRHNA, CDR2 SNTAGT. This CDR3 reads CASSDSGLAKNIQYF. The CDR3 bases are TGTGCCAGCAGTGACTCGGGTCTAGCCAAAAACATTCAGTACTTC.

V and J are TRBV4-2 and TRBJ1-4; the D is unclear. CDR1 and CDR2 from the germline V gene are LGHNA and YNFKEQ. Trimming stripped 1 base from V and 4 bases from J, with 7 bases between. The CDR3 runs to 14 residues. The CDR3 sequence: CASSQAHDNEKLFF. The CDR3 bases are TGTGCCAGCAGCCAAGCCCACGATAATGAAAAACTGTTTTTT.

The V call is TRBV18, the J call TRBJ2-1, with 9 bases that match TRBD2. Germline CDR1 reads KGHSH; CDR2 reads LQKENI. The CDR3 is made up of 19 amino acids. With 3 bases clipped from V and 0 bases from J, the junction kept 12 bases outside the gene matches. The CDR3 here is CASSPRLADHLGSYNEQFF. For the CDR3, the DNA is TGTGCCAGCTCACCGAGACTAGCGGACCATTTAGGCTCCTACAATGAGCAGTTCTTC.

The chain uses TRBV9 and TRBJ2-7; no clear D. V gave up 0 bases and J gave up 0 bases, with 10 bases separating them. CDR3 length equals 15 residues. Germline V gene lookup returns CDR1 SGDLS and CDR2 YYNGEE. CDR3 coding DNA: TGTGCCAGCAGCGTAGGTGGTGCAGGCTCCTACGAGCAGTACTTC. This sequence encodes CASSVGGAGSYEQYF.

The chain carries TRBV18 and TRBJ1-2, with a tentative D call TRBD1 (6 bases). Trimming shortened V by 3 bases and J by 3 bases, and 11 bases separated the two germline ends. Germline-derived CDR1 and CDR2 are KGHSH and LQKENI. The CDR3 sequence is 14 residues long. Written as DNA, the CDR3 is TGTGCCAGCTCACCCCTAGGGGGGTACTATGGCTACACCTTC. The encoded protein is CASSPLGGYYGYTF.

The rearrangement joins TRBV19 to TRBJ2-1; 13 bases fit TRBD2. Germline V gene lookup returns CDR1 LNHDA and CDR2 SQIVND (reference sequence). This CDR3 comprises 17 residues. V gave up 9 bases and J gave up 5 bases; unmatched junction bases: 13. The CDR3 sequence: CASGGTSGAVVNNEQFF. The DNA for the CDR3 is TGTGCCAGCGGGGGGACTAGCGGGGCAGTGGTGAACAATGAGCAGTTCTTC.

This sequence joins TRBV7-3 and TRBJ1-1; no clear D. Trimming stripped 4 bases from V and 4 bases from J, with 13 bases between. Germline CDR1 reads SGHTA; CDR2 reads FQGTGA. This CDR3 has 14 amino acids. CDR3 residues: CASSSNKGGTEAFF. As DNA, the CDR3 is TGTGCCAGCAGCTCCAATAAGGGTGGCACTGAAGCTTTCTTT. Together with reference TRBV7-3 and TRBJ1-1, the CDR3 gives the full variable domain: GAGVSQTPSNKVTEKGKYVELRCDPISGHTALYWYRQSLGQGPEFLIYFQGTGAADDSGLPNDRFFAVRPEGSVSTLKIQRTERGDSAVYLCASSSNKGGTEAFFGQGTRLTVV.

The rearrangement joins TRBV9 to TRBJ2-3, with TRBD1 matching over 7 bases. Germline lookup yields CDR1 SGDLS and CDR2 YYNGEE. The CDR3 is 15 amino acids. V lost 2 bases and J lost 2; bases outside the gene matches: 5. The CDR3 DNA reads TGTGCCAGCAGCGTTAGACAGGGAAACACAGATACGCAGTATTTT. Translated, it gives CASSVRQGNTDTQYF. Looking up the rest from reference TRBV9 and TRBJ2-3 gives the full variable domain: DSGVTQTPKHLITATGQRVTLRCSPRSGDLSVYWYQQSLDQGLQFLIQYYNGEERAKGNILERFSAQQFPDLHSELNLSSLELGDSALYFCASSVRQGNTDTQYFGPGTRLTVL.

The V and J genes are TRBV9 and TRBJ2-1; the D call may be TRBD1 or TRBD2 (5 bases each). Germline CDR1 is SGDLS and CDR2 is YYNGEE. The V end was cut by 7 bases, the J end by 2 bases, with 19 bases between. The CDR3 spans 16 residues. For the CDR3, the DNA is TGTGCCAGCGGCCAGCCGGGACCATTACCCTACAATGAGCAGTTCTTC. Translation: CASGQPGPLPYNEQFF. The whole variable domain, filled in from reference TRBV9 and TRBJ2-1, reads DSGVTQTPKHLITATGQRVTLRCSPRSGDLSVYWYQQSLDQGLQFLIQYYNGEERAKGNILERFSAQQFPDLHSELNLSSLELGDSALYFCASGQPGPLPYNEQFFGPGTRLTVL.

V usage is TRBV5-1 and J usage is TRBJ1-1; the D gene is possibly TRBD1 (6 bases). Germline values: CDR1 SGHRS, CDR2 YFSETQ. V was shortened by 6 bases and J by 1 base, with 13 bases between the two germline ends. This CDR3 has 14 amino acids. CDR3 protein: CASNLKTGNTEAFF. The CDR3 DNA follows: TGCGCCAGCAACCTAAAGACAGGGAACACTGAAGCTTTCTTT.

V usage is TRBV28 and J usage is TRBJ1-5; 7 bases agree with TRBD1. The V gene's germline CDR1 is MDHEN and CDR2 SYDVKM. The CDR3 has 15 amino acids. V lost 5 bases and J lost 5; bases outside the gene matches: 9. CDR3 sequence: CASSLTGSGDQPQHF. In DNA, the CDR3 is TGTGCCAGCAGTCTGACAGGGAGTGGTGATCAGCCCCAGCATTTT.

The chain employs TRBV6-5 and TRBJ1-3, with 7 bases identical to TRBD1. Trimming took 5 bases from V and 0 from J; bases not matched to a gene: 4. There are 15 residues in the CDR3. The germline V gene encodes CDR1 MNHEY and CDR2 SVGAGI. CDR3 loop: CASSRTGDSGNTIYF. For the CDR3, the DNA is TGTGCCAGCAGTCGAACAGGGGACTCTGGAAACACCATATATTTT.

The genes are TRBV5-8 and TRBJ2-7; 7 nucleotides agree with TRBD2. Germline CDR1 and CDR2: SGHTS and YDEGEE. The CDR3 sequence is 16 residues long. With V trimmed by 0 bases and J by 2 bases, 8 bases remained unmatched. The CDR3 DNA is TGTGCCAGCAGCTTGGCCGGGGGAGGGCTTACCTACGAGCAGTACTTC. This translates into CASSLAGGGLTYEQYF.